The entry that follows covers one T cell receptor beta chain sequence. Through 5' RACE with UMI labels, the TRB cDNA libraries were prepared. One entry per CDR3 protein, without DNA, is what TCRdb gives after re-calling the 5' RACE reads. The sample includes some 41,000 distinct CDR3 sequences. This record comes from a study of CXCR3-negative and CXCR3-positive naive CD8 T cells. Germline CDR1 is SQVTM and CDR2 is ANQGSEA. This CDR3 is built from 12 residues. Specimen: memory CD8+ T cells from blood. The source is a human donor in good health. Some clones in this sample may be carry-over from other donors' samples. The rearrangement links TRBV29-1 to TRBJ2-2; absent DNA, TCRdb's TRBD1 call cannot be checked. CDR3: CSGLQQGTELFF.